This TCR beta chain was identified in a study of response to subunit inactivated influenza vaccine. CDR3 size: 14 residues. V shed 5 bases, J shed 5 bases, and the junction held 7 bases outside the gene matches. This clonotype was seen at least ten times. Antigen specificity is unknown. The study, taken as a whole, reports: New T cells are recruited in small numbers by each seasonal influenza vaccination, according to the authors' suggestion.

Via MiXCR, TCRdb re-called the RT-PCR reads, giving one row per CDR3 protein. Among roughly 190,000 distinct CDR3 sequences, approximately 12% were seen once, and the ten largest hold 25% to 35%. The same specimen was also included in a second study, on T cells expressing NK-cell markers. That paper notes: Generation of TCR beta cDNA was performed by 5'RACE template switching incorporating UMIs. Within the sequenced cohort of eight donors, seven exhibited HCMV seropositivity and one was seronegative.

The origin of this receptor is a man between 45 and 60 years old who received an inactivated influenza vaccine. V usage is TRBV12-3 or TRBV12-4 and J usage is TRBJ2-7; TRBD1 matches 9 bases. The sequences come from CD8+ T cells sorted from PBMCs, collected 11 to 12 days after vaccination. This chain's CDR3 is CASSTGQGLNEQYF. The CDR3, as DNA: TGTGCCAGCAGTACGGGACAGGGTCTTAACGAGCAGTACTTC.